A single count supports the clone carrying this T cell receptor (beta chain). The data belong to a study of blood T cell repertoires in COVID-19. Study-level information: Both acute and convalescent COVID-19 samples were obtained from the United States, Italy and Spain. PBMCs, B-cell-depleted T cells, or T cells were the source of the cDNA or gDNA that made up the material.

In the original analysis: The authors estimated nucleated cell counts from reference gene primer amplification. TCRdb's copy holds only in-frame clones and misses some; the assay was immunoSEQ multiplex PCR. V and J calls and clone size are copied from that table; D and trimming were computed from the DNA. The sample yields fewer than 200,000 clones, 80% to 95% seen once. Trimming took 5 bases from V and 8 from J; bases not matched to a gene: 10. CDR1 is MNHEY, CDR2 SMNVEV, per germline (reference sequence). The CDR3 is 15 amino acids. This sequence originates from a young man with COVID-19, enrolled during active disease. The sample was peripheral blood. V usage is TRBV27 and J usage is TRBJ2-2, with 8 bases that match TRBD2. As DNA, the CDR3 is TGTGCCAGCAGTGTAGAGGGACTAGTGTGGGGGGAGCTGTTTTTT. Translated: CASSVEGLVWGELFF.